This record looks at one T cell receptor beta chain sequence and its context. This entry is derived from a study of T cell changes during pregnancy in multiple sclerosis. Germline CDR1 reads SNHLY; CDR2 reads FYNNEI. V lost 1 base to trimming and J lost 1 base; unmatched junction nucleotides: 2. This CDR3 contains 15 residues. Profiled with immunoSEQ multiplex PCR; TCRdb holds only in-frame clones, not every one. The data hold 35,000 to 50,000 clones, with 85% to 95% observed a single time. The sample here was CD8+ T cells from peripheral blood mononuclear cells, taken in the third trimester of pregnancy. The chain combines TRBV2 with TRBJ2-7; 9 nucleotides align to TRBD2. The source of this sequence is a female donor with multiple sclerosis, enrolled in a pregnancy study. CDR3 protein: CASSEGLAGSYEQYF. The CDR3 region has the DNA TGTGCCAGCAGTGAAGGGCTAGCGGGATCCTACGAGCAGTACTTC.